These 25 T cell receptor beta chains share one sample of origin, sequenced in a study of PD-1 blockade in mismatch repair-deficient tumors. Generated by immunoSEQ multiplex PCR, the TCRdb table keeps only in-frame clones and is missing some. The data show 100,000 to 150,000 clones, roughly 90% seen once. The specimen comprised peripheral blood, sampled approximately 72 weeks after starting pembrolizumab. The receptors shown here come from an adult with mismatch repair-deficient cancer.

The V call is TRBV7-6, the J call TRBJ1-1; weak D call: TRBD1 (5 bases). Germline CDR1 reads SGHVS; CDR2 reads FNYEAQ. V lost 4 bases and J lost 0, with 12 bases in between. This CDR3 is 15 amino acids long. The CDR3 nucleotides read TGTGCCAGCAGCTCGGGACCGTTCCTGAACACTGAAGCTTTCTTT. Translating it yields CASSSGPFLNTEAFF.

J is TRBJ2-1 and V is TRBV6-4, with D possibly matching TRBD1 (5 bases). The V end was cut by 2 bases, the J end by 10 bases, with 9 bases between. CDR3 length: 12 amino acids. Germline CDR1 MRHNA, CDR2 SNTAGT. CDR3 amino acids: CASSDGAAEQFF. CDR3 bases: TGTGCCAGCAGTGACGGGGCGGCAGAGCAGTTCTTC.

The chain couples TRBV4-2 to TRBJ2-7, with 7 bases that match TRBD2. The CDR3 runs 13 residues. Trimming took 4 bases from V and 12 from J; bases not matched to a gene: 12. Germline V gives CDR1 LGHNA, CDR2 YNFKEQ. In DNA, the CDR3 is TGTGCCAGCAGCCTCGAGGGCGGGGAGGGGTTGTACTTC. This encodes CASSLEGGEGLYF.

The chain uses TRBV10-2 and TRBJ2-2; 11 positions match TRBD2. The ends lost 6 bases at V and 4 bases at J; junction bases unmatched: 7. Germline CDR1 reads WSHSY; CDR2 reads SAAADI. This CDR3 is 16 amino acids long. The CDR3 reads CASSLTLAGGTGELFF. The CDR3 region has the DNA TGCGCCAGCAGCTTAACCCTAGCGGGAGGCACCGGGGAGCTGTTTTTT.

This chain joins TRBV2 and TRBJ2-3; no clear D. Deletions cut 4 bases from V and 5 bases from J, with 4 bases between. From germline, CDR1 is SNHLY and CDR2 FYNNEI. The CDR3 spans 11 residues. CDR3 in amino acids: CASSAKDTQYF. CDR3 in DNA: TGTGCCAGCAGTGCCAAAGATACGCAGTATTTT.

This chain links TRBV7-9 with TRBJ1-2; D gene uncertain. Trimming took off 5 bases at V and 8 bases at J, with 12 bases between the two ends. The CDR3 runs 12 residues. The germline V gene encodes CDR1 SEHNR and CDR2 FQNEAQ (reference sequence). CDR3 coding DNA: TGTGCCAGCAGCCCGGACCCCATAGGCTACACCTTC. Translating gives CASSPDPIGYTF.

J is TRBJ2-3 and V is TRBV2, with 7 positions matching TRBD2. After removal of 4 bases from V and 2 bases from J, the junction contained 6 bases not matched to a gene. Germline V gene lookup returns CDR1 SNHLY and CDR2 FYNNEI. The CDR3 runs to 15 residues. DNA for the CDR3: TGTGCCAGCAGTGGAGAGCGGGACTACACAGATACGCAGTATTTT. Its protein is CASSGERDYTDTQYF. Based on the CDR3 plus reference TRBV2 and TRBJ2-3, the full variable domain is EPEVTQTPSHQVTQMGQEVILRCVPISNHLYFYWYRQILGQKVEFLVSFYNNEISEKSEIFDDQFSVERPDGSNFTLKIRSTKLEDSAMYFCASSGERDYTDTQYFGPGTRLTVL.

Comment on this clone: The sample holds other DNA sequences that translate to the same CDR3. The chain links TRBV6-1 to TRBJ2-7, with 7 positions matching TRBD1. Looked up from germline, CDR1 is MNHNS and CDR2 is SASEGT. Unmatched junction bases numbered 1, after V lost 0 bases and J lost 2 bases. The CDR3 runs to 14 residues. The CDR3, as DNA: TGTGCCAGCAGTGAAGCTCAGGGGGCCTACGAGCAGTACTTC. This gives the protein CASSEAQGAYEQYF.

The chain has TRBV5-1 and TRBJ2-5, with D possibly TRBD1 on 5 matching bases. The germline V gene encodes CDR1 SGHRS and CDR2 YFSETQ. The CDR3 length is 15 residues. The germline V and J ends were trimmed by 1 base and 2 bases, with 12 bases remaining between them. In nucleotides, the CDR3 is TGCGCCAGCAGCTTGAGGAAGGGGTTGCAAGAGACCCAGTACTTC. Its translation is CASSLRKGLQETQYF.

This chain uses TRBV14 with TRBJ1-2, with TRBD1 matching 9 bases. The CDR3 is made up of 14 amino acids. V shed 4 bases, J shed 2 bases, and the junction held 2 bases outside the gene matches. Germline CDR1 SGHDN, CDR2 FVKESK. The CDR3 coding sequence is TGTGCCAGCAGCCCGGGGACAGGGAACTATGGCTACACCTTC. Its protein is CASSPGTGNYGYTF.

This sequence joins TRBV9 and TRBJ1-3; 8 positions match TRBD1. CDR3 length: 15 amino acids. CDR1 is SGDLS, CDR2 YYNGEE, per germline. V shed 3 bases and J 2 bases; nucleotides not matched to a gene: 4. The CDR3 region has the DNA TGTGCCAGCAGCGCGCAGGGGGCGGCTGGAAACACCATATATTTT. Amino acids: CASSAQGAAGNTIYF.

The chain is built from TRBV29-1 and TRBJ2-7; 7 nucleotides match TRBD1. CDR3 length: 14 residues. With 5 bases clipped from V and 0 bases from J, the junction kept 7 bases outside the gene matches. The germline CDR1 and CDR2 sequences are SQVTM and ANQGSEA. CDR3 region: CSVNAGTASYEQYF. The CDR3 nucleotides are TGCAGCGTTAACGCCGGGACAGCCTCCTACGAGCAGTACTTC.

The chain links TRBV5-1 to TRBJ2-7; the match to TRBD1 covers 8 bases. The V segment lost 4 bases and the J segment 5 bases; nucleotides outside the gene matches: 8. Germline-derived CDR1 and CDR2 are SGHRS and YFSETQ. This CDR3 spans 14 amino acids. The CDR3 region is CASSRGQGRNEQYF. The CDR3 DNA reads as TGCGCCAGCAGCCGAGGACAGGGCAGAAACGAGCAGTACTTC.

This clone has just one count. The CDR3 protein is CASTQTSGRDEQYF. Written as DNA, the CDR3 is TGTGCCAGCACCCAGACTAGCGGGAGAGACGAGCAGTACTTC. The chain has TRBV2 and TRBJ2-7, with 12 bases fitting TRBD2. CDR3 length: 14 amino acids. Trimming at V came to 7 bases and at J to 5 bases, leaving 6 bases not matched to a gene. Germline loops: CDR1 SNHLY, CDR2 FYNNEI.

The J gene is TRBJ2-3, the V gene TRBV7-3; D tentatively reads TRBD1 or TRBD2 (5 bases each). Trimming took off 2 bases at V and 2 bases at J, with 11 bases between the two ends. The CDR3 extends over 15 amino acids. Germline V gene lookup returns CDR1 SGHTA and CDR2 FQGTGA. The CDR3 sequence: CASSLAGTSTDTQYF. In DNA, the CDR3 is TGTGCCAGCAGCTTAGCCGGGACCTCCACAGATACGCAGTATTTT.

The DNA for the CDR3 is TGTGCCAGCAGCCCCACCCTAGCGGGAGGGAGCTCCTACGAGCAGTACTTC. This gives the protein CASSPTLAGGSSYEQYF. The chain joins TRBV11-2 to TRBJ2-7; 12 bases align to TRBD2. The CDR3 is 17 amino acids. V lost 5 bases to trimming and J lost 0 bases; unmatched junction nucleotides: 8. The V gene's germline CDR1 is SGHAT and CDR2 FQNNGV.

This chain uses TRBV7-6 with TRBJ2-2; D possibly uses TRBD1 or TRBD2 (5 bases each). From germline, CDR1 is SGHVS and CDR2 FNYEAQ. The CDR3 is 14 residues long. V dropped 4 bases and J dropped 5 bases, with 11 bases sitting between them. CDR3 sequence (DNA): TGTGCCAGCAGCTCGGGGCTGTTAACCGGGGAGCTGTTTTTT. Protein sequence: CASSSGLLTGELFF.

The chain is built from TRBV2 and TRBJ2-3, with a possible D match to TRBD2 (5 bases). The V and J ends lost 7 bases and 4 bases respectively, with 15 bases between them. This CDR3 spans 14 amino acids. CDR1 and CDR2 from the germline V gene are SNHLY and FYNNEI. CDR3 protein: CASIRRASSDTQYF. For the CDR3, the DNA is TGTGCCAGCATTCGAAGAGCTAGCTCAGATACGCAGTATTTT.

V gene TRBV5-1 combines with J gene TRBJ2-6, with D tentatively TRBD1 (5 bases). The germline V gene has CDR1 SGHRS and CDR2 YFSETQ. V was clipped by 7 bases and J by 3 bases, with 11 bases between them. This CDR3 region has 14 residues. The CDR3 region is CASSGQGGANVLTF. In DNA form, the CDR3 reads TGCGCCAGCTCCGGACAAGGTGGGGCCAACGTCCTGACTTTC.

The rearrangement joins TRBV7-6 to TRBJ2-5; maybe TRBD2 (5 bases). The germline CDR1 and CDR2 sequences are SGHVS and FNYEAQ. The CDR3 is made up of 11 amino acids. V lost 1 base, J lost 14 bases, and 11 bases lay in between. The CDR3 loop is CASSLGGQEYF. CDR3 DNA: TGTGCCAGCAGCTTAGGAGGGCAGGAATACTTC.

This sequence joins TRBV14 and TRBJ2-1; 10 bases match TRBD2. Germline CDR1 SGHDN, CDR2 FVKESK. Trimming took 2 bases from V and 2 from J; bases not matched to a gene: 6. CDR3 length: 17 amino acids. The CDR3 coding sequence is TGTGCCAGCAGCCAATGGGTCGGACTAGCGGCCTACAATGAGCAGTTCTTC. Protein: CASSQWVGLAAYNEQFF.

V gene TRBV6-5 combines with J gene TRBJ1-3; tentatively, D is TRBD1 (5 bases). The V end lost 5 bases, the J end lost 1 base, and 9 bases lay between the germline ends. Germline CDR1 MNHEY, CDR2 SVGAGI. The CDR3 extends over 14 amino acids. The DNA of the CDR3 is TGTGCCAGCAGTCCCAGGGAATCTGGAAACACCATATATTTT. Translation: CASSPRESGNTIYF.

The V call is TRBV7-9, the J call TRBJ1-2; 11 bases are a match to TRBD1. The CDR3 spans 14 residues. Losses at the gene ends were 1 base for V and 10 bases for J; bases not matched to a gene: 5. The V gene's germline CDR1 is SEHNR and CDR2 FQNEAQ (reference sequence). In nucleotides, the CDR3 is TGTGCCAGCAGCTTAGGGACAGGGGGCACTTTCTACACCTTC. This gives the protein CASSLGTGGTFYTF.

The CDR3 region has the DNA TGTGCCAGCAGCTTTATTAGGACAGGGCGCACAGATACGCAGTATTTT. Translating it yields CASSFIRTGRTDTQYF. V and J are TRBV7-6 and TRBJ2-3; 8 nucleotides align to TRBD1. This CDR3 comprises 16 residues. V shed 3 bases, J shed 1 base, and the junction held 6 bases outside the gene matches. CDR1 SGHVS and CDR2 FNYEAQ come from the germline V gene. The full variable domain, rest sourced from reference TRBV7-6 and TRBJ2-3, is GAGVSQSPRYKVTKRGQDVALRCDPISGHVSLYWYRQALGQGPEFLTYFNYEAQQDKSGLPNDRFSAERPEGSISTLTIQRTEQRDSAMYRCASSFIRTGRTDTQYFGPGTRLTVL.

The J gene is TRBJ1-5, the V gene TRBV28, with 9 bases lining up with TRBD1. J lost 7 bases, V lost 3 bases, and 4 bases had no gene match. CDR1 is MDHEN and CDR2 is SYDVKM in the germline V gene. The CDR3 covers 14 residues. CDR3 sequence (DNA): TGTGCCAGCAGTTTGGGACAGGGTTACCAGCCCCAGCATTTT. Translating gives CASSLGQGYQPQHF.